What follows are 17 T cell receptor beta chains derived from one specimen sequenced in a study of blood T cell repertoires in COVID-19 (dated by TCRdb to about 2020). Libraries were prepared through the immunoSEQ multiplex PCR assay. TCRdb limited this immuneACCESS table to in-frame rearrangements with V and J called. A share of clones is missing; checked studies link under half to unresolved V genes, and the rest is unexplained. Here the sample has around 190,000 clones; about nine tenths occur a single time. Around 1.5% of the sample belongs to the ten largest clones. Specimen: peripheral blood. The source is a man aged 18-30 years with active or convalescent COVID-19.

The rearrangement joins TRBV7-9 to TRBJ1-1, with D unresolved. Germline CDR1 reads SEHNR; CDR2 reads FQNEAQ (reference sequence). The V gene lost 5 bases and the J gene lost 4 bases, with 14 bases spanning the gap. There are 14 residues in the CDR3. The DNA for the CDR3 is TGTGCCAGCAGCCTCAAAGGAGGGTCCACTGAAGCTTTCTTT. Translated, it gives CASSLKGGSTEAFF.

J is TRBJ2-5 and V is TRBV7-7; 9 bases match TRBD1. Trimming removed 5 bases from V and 3 bases from J; junction bases left unmatched: 1. CDR1 is SSHAT, CDR2 FNYEAQ, per germline (reference sequence). CDR3 length: 13 residues. DNA of the CDR3: TGTGCCAGCAGCCGGGACAGGGAAGAGACCCAGTACTTC. As protein: CASSRDREETQYF.

This sequence joins TRBV7-8 and TRBJ2-1; possible D gene TRBD2, 6 bases. The CDR3 is 15 amino acids. CDR1 is SGHVS and CDR2 is FQNEAQ in the germline V gene. V was shortened by 7 bases and J by 5 bases, with 18 bases between the two germline ends. The DNA for the CDR3 is TGTGCCAGCACCCGCCGAGGACTAACCAACAATGAGCAGTTCTTC. Translating gives CASTRRGLTNNEQFF.

The chain uses TRBV7-3 and TRBJ1-1, with D unclear. Germline CDR1 SGHTA, CDR2 FQGTGA. V shed 2 bases and J shed 8 bases, with 18 bases lying between them. CDR3 size: 15 residues. The CDR3 reads CASSLQRTAPSEAFF. The CDR3 coding sequence is TGTGCCAGCAGCTTACAGAGGACTGCTCCTTCCGAAGCTTTCTTT.

The chain has TRBV3-1 (or the pseudogene TRBV3-2) and TRBJ1-2, with a tentative D call TRBD1 (5 bases). Germline CDR1 LGHDT, CDR2 YNNKEL (reference sequence). V was trimmed by 3 bases and J by 2 bases, leaving 10 bases between them. CDR3 length equals 14 residues. Written as DNA, the CDR3 is TGTGCCAGCAGCCATGGGGGGGGAAACTATGGCTACACCTTC. This translates into CASSHGGGNYGYTF.

The gene calls are TRBV12-5 and TRBJ1-5; TRBD1 matches at 10 bases. This CDR3 has 16 amino acids. The germline V gene encodes CDR1 LGHNT and CDR2 FRNRAP. V was pared by 7 bases and J by 11 bases, with 17 bases of the junction left unmatched. In DNA form, the CDR3 reads TGTGCTAGTGACGGACCGTCAGGGACAGGGGAATGGACCCAGCATTTT. As protein: CASDGPSGTGEWTQHF.

The rearrangement links TRBV7-6 to TRBJ2-6; D might be TRBD1 (5 bases). In germline, CDR1 is SGHVS, CDR2 FNYEAQ. The V end was cut by 5 bases, the J end by 4 bases, with 12 bases between. The CDR3 is made up of 15 amino acids. The CDR3 here is CASSLGAGGANVLTF. Written as DNA, the CDR3 is TGTGCCAGCAGCCTAGGGGCTGGGGGGGCCAACGTCCTGACTTTC.

The gene calls are TRBV30 and TRBJ2-3, with a possible D match to TRBD2 (5 bases). V shed 2 bases and J shed 5 bases, with 29 bases lying between them. Germline assignment: CDR1 GTSNPN and CDR2 SVGIG (reference sequence). The CDR3 length is 19 residues. The chain's CDR3 is CAWSPRWETRANPEDTQYF. The CDR3 bases are TGTGCCTGGAGTCCGCGGTGGGAGACAAGAGCGAATCCTGAAGATACGCAGTATTTT.

The V and J genes are TRBV14 and TRBJ2-5; 8 nucleotides line up with TRBD2. The CDR3 is made up of 18 amino acids. Looked up from germline, CDR1 is SGHDN and CDR2 is FVKESK. Trimming cost V 1 base and J 5 bases; bases outside gene matches: 15. CDR3 in amino acids: CASSQGKGGRSSLETQYF. The CDR3 DNA sequence: TGTGCCAGCAGCCAAGGTAAGGGCGGGAGGTCCTCCCTTGAGACCCAGTACTTC.

This clone was observed once. The rearrangement joins TRBV10-3 to TRBJ1-1, with 11 bases lining up with TRBD1. V shed 8 bases, J shed 2 bases, and the junction held 13 bases outside the gene matches. Per germline, CDR1 ENHRY and CDR2 SYGVKD. The CDR3 has 17 amino acids. In DNA form, the CDR3 reads TGTGCCATCCGGCGGGCCGGACAGGGGGCAGGCAACACTGAAGCTTTCTTT. Its protein product is CAIRRAGQGAGNTEAFF.

The chain combines TRBV5-1 with TRBJ2-7, with 8 positions matching TRBD2. CDR1 and CDR2 (germline): SGHRS, YFSETQ. CDR3 length: 14 residues. With 4 bases clipped from V and 3 bases from J, the junction kept 6 bases outside the gene matches. The CDR3: CASSRSGGDYEQYF. The CDR3 region has the DNA TGCGCCAGCAGCAGATCGGGAGGGGACTACGAGCAGTACTTC.

This clone was seen once. The J gene is TRBJ2-5, the V gene TRBV5-4, with D possibly being TRBD1 (5 bases). Per germline, CDR1 SGHNT and CDR2 YYREEE (reference sequence). V gave up 4 bases and J gave up 1 base, with 17 bases separating them. The CDR3 has 16 residues. CDR3 bases: TGTGCCAGCAGCCCCAATCCCGACAGCCGCCAAGAGACCCAGTACTTC. Protein product: CASSPNPDSRQETQYF.

This chain uses TRBV9 with TRBJ2-2, with D possibly TRBD2 on 5 matching bases. The germline V gene has CDR1 SGDLS and CDR2 YYNGEE. Trimming took 3 bases from V and 6 from J, leaving 12 bases between them. CDR3 length: 14 amino acids. The CDR3 is CASSASTGAGELFF. For the CDR3, the DNA is TGTGCCAGCAGCGCTTCCACCGGGGCCGGGGAGCTGTTTTTT.

The chain joins TRBV7-3 to TRBJ2-1; TRBD2 agrees at 8 bases. Germline loops: CDR1 SGHTA, CDR2 FQGTGA. The CDR3 covers 15 residues. V dropped 4 bases and J dropped 7; count of bases not matched to a gene: 9. The CDR3 loop is CASSSDGGARNEQFF. The DNA for the CDR3 is TGTGCCAGCAGCTCGGACGGGGGGGCGCGGAATGAGCAGTTCTTC.

The CDR3 region is CASSQDASSAQYF. The DNA of the CDR3 is TGTGCCAGCAGCCAAGATGCTAGCTCGGCGCAGTATTTT. This rearrangement joins TRBV3-1 (or the pseudogene TRBV3-2) to TRBJ2-3, with D tentatively TRBD2 (5 bases). The CDR3 length is 13 residues. Trimming cost V 0 bases and J 10 bases, with 11 bases left between them. The germline V gene has CDR1 LGHDT and CDR2 YNNKEL (reference sequence).

This chain connects TRBV5-4 to TRBJ1-6, with 8 bases identical to TRBD1. Germline lookup yields CDR1 SGHNT and CDR2 YYREEE (reference sequence). The CDR3 extends over 15 amino acids. The trim removed 4 bases at V and 4 bases at J, leaving 4 bases unmatched. CDR3 in DNA: TGTGCCAGCAGCGGCGGGACAGGTTATAATTCACCCCTCCACTTT. Its translation: CASSGGTGYNSPLHF.

This chain joins TRBV4-3 and TRBJ2-3; 9 nucleotides agree with TRBD2. CDR3 size: 17 residues. The J segment lost 6 bases and the V segment lost 1 base, leaving 11 bases of the junction unmatched. CDR1 is LGHNA and CDR2 is YSLEER in the germline V gene. CDR3 region: CASSQGSSSGGWDTQYF. The CDR3 bases are TGCGCCAGCAGCCAAGGAAGTTCGAGCGGGGGGTGGGATACGCAGTATTTT.